The clone carrying this T cell receptor beta chain was found a few times. As yet, its antigen is unknown. These data belong to a study of T cell repertoires in cytomegalovirus infection. Notes on the study in general: In two of eight donors, the top clonotype was HLA-C-restricted CMV-specific.

This CDR3 region has 12 residues. Per the germline V gene, CDR1 is GTSNPN and CDR2 is SVGIG (reference sequence). The germline V and J ends were trimmed by 1 base and 2 bases, with 5 bases remaining between them. TCRdb reprocessed the reads via MiXCR and lists one record per CDR3 protein. The sample includes around 300,000 distinct CDR3 sequences, 20% to 30% seen only once; the top ten take 13%. The source of this sequence is a human donor in good health (CMV status not recorded). Some clones in this sample may be carry-over from other donors' samples. The V and J genes are TRBV30 and TRBJ1-2; the D is unclear. Source: cultured PBMCs, taken from culture after CMV antigen stimulation. CDR3 nucleotide sequence: TGTGCCTGGAGTGATGGAAACTATGGCTACACCTTC. It translates to CAWSDGNYGYTF.